What follows are 15 T cell receptor beta chains derived from one specimen sequenced in a study of regulatory T cells in long-lasting Graves disease. Noted time point: newly diagnosed GD, antithyroid drugs for less than 3 months. RNA isolated from PBMCs was used to make the TCR library. Libraries of TCR beta came from iRepertoire HTBI primers plus Arm-PCR of CDR3 regions. Each CDR3 protein gets one entry after TCRdb re-called the multiplex PCR reads with MiXCR. The sample contains about 530,000 distinct CDR3 sequences, roughly a sixth of which appear only once. These data are also associated with another study on T cells in Graves' hyperthyroidism and ophthalmopathy.

The sample was peripheral blood mononuclear cells (PBMCs), taken at new diagnosis, from a patient treated with antithyroid drugs. These receptor sequences come from a woman in her forties or fifties with Graves disease.

The CDR3 DNA reads as TGTGCCAGCAGCGTAGGGGTCGGGGGGGATACGCAGCATTTT. Translating it yields CASSVGVGGDTQHF. The chain employs TRBV6-2 or TRBV6-3 and TRBJ2-3, with D perhaps matching TRBD1 (5 bases). The end of the DNA is better explained by TRBJ1-5, so the J call may be wrong. The CDR3 totals 14 residues. Germline CDR1 reads MNHEY; CDR2 reads SVGEGT.

This clonotype was seen many times. The chain links TRBV20-1 to TRBJ1-1; 7 bases agree with TRBD1. The CDR3 spans 13 residues. Trimming removed 5 bases from V and 1 base from J; junction bases left unmatched: 4. The germline V gene encodes CDR1 DFQATT and CDR2 SNEGSKA (reference sequence). The chain's CDR3 is CSAHRGGNTEAFF. The CDR3 DNA reads TGCAGTGCTCACAGGGGAGGGAACACTGAAGCTTTCTTT.

The rearrangement links TRBV5-6 to TRBJ2-2; 9 nucleotides match TRBD2. Germline CDR1 reads SGHDT; CDR2 reads YYEEEE. J lost 6 bases, V lost 4 bases, and 10 bases had no gene match. The CDR3 is 16 amino acids. The CDR3 region is CASSGGLARIAGELFF. CDR3 coding DNA: TGTGCCAGCAGCGGGGGACTAGCCCGAATCGCCGGGGAGCTGTTTTTT.

In its sample, this clonotype was seen many times. The chain couples TRBV7-9 to TRBJ2-7; 8 positions match TRBD2. The CDR3 has 16 amino acids. V lost 3 bases, J lost 3 bases, and 10 bases stayed unmatched. Germline CDR1 SEHNR, CDR2 FQNEAQ (reference sequence). The CDR3 loop reads CASSLGGGTGLYEQYF. The CDR3 nucleotides are TGTGCCAGCAGCTTGGGCGGGGGGACCGGACTCTACGAGCAGTACTTC.

This clonotype was seen more than once but under ten times. The chain couples TRBV10-3 to TRBJ1-5; a possible D gene is TRBD1 (5 bases). V lost 11 bases and J 2 bases, leaving 13 bases between the germline ends. Per germline, CDR1 ENHRY and CDR2 SYGVKD. The CDR3 runs 13 residues. The CDR3: CASGGEGNQPQHF. The DNA for the CDR3 is TGTGCCTCGGGAGGGGAAGGCAATCAGCCCCAGCATTTT.

This chain joins TRBV2 and TRBJ1-1; 9 nucleotides match TRBD1. V trimming: 8 bases; J trimming: 8 bases; junction bases outside the gene matches: 3. The CDR3 totals 11 residues. Germline V gene data show CDR1 as SNHLY and CDR2 as FYNNEI. As DNA, the CDR3 is TGTGCCAGCGGGGGGACAGGGGAAGCTTTCTTT. The encoded protein is CASGGTGEAFF.

This clonotype was seen many times. This chain connects TRBV7-9 to TRBJ1-5, with D unclear. Germline V gene sequence: CDR1 SEHNR, CDR2 FQNEAQ (reference sequence). V lost 4 bases and J 0 bases, leaving 22 bases between the germline ends. This CDR3 has 19 residues. In DNA form, the CDR3 reads TGTGCCAGCAGCTCCACCCTTGACACAAACGTTTATAGCAATCAGCCCCAGCATTTT. Translating gives CASSSTLDTNVYSNQPQHF.

This clonotype appeared many times. The rearrangement joins TRBV11-2 to TRBJ1-1, with TRBD1 as a possible D gene (5 bases). V gave up 3 bases and J gave up 1 base, with 9 bases separating them. There are 14 residues in the CDR3. The V gene's germline CDR1 is SGHAT and CDR2 FQNNGV. The CDR3: CASSLGLPNTEAFF. CDR3 coding DNA: TGTGCCAGCAGCTTGGGGCTCCCGAACACTGAAGCTTTCTTT.

Remarks on this clonotype: A much larger clone differs from this one at a single base, so this may be a read error. The chain recombines TRBV12-3 or TRBV12-4 with TRBJ2-1, with a tentative D call TRBD1 (6 bases). Trimming took 6 bases from V and 8 from J, leaving 14 bases between them. The CDR3 covers 13 residues. The CDR3 sequence is CASSPGAGDEQFF. CDR3 nucleotide sequence: TGTGCCAGCAGCCCCGGGGCAGGGGATGAGCAGTTCTTC.

This sequence joins TRBV7-2 and TRBJ2-3; 10 bases are shared with TRBD2. CDR1 is SGHTA, CDR2 FQGNSA, per germline. V gave up 2 bases and J gave up 0 bases; unmatched junction bases: 5. The length of the CDR3 is 17 residues. The CDR3 loop reads CASSLSGGGPSTDTQYF. The CDR3 nucleotides read TGTGCCAGCAGCTTAAGCGGGGGGGGCCCAAGCACAGATACGCAGTATTTT.

The chain couples TRBV20-1 to TRBJ1-5; D is uncertain. The germline gives CDR1 DFQATT, CDR2 SNEGSKA (reference sequence). The CDR3 totals 14 residues. V was cut by 5 bases and J by 0 bases, with 11 bases left in between. Written as DNA, the CDR3 is TGCAGTGCTGCCCGGGGATATAGCAATCAGCCCCAGCATTTT. This encodes CSAARGYSNQPQHF.

This clonotype was counted many times. This rearrangement joins TRBV6-5 to TRBJ1-6, with 10 nucleotides matching TRBD1. With V trimmed by 0 bases and J by 13 bases, 6 bases remained unmatched. Germline lookup yields CDR1 MNHEY and CDR2 SVGAGI. There are 15 residues in the CDR3. CDR3 sequence: CASSYSGTGDNPLHF. CDR3 sequence (DNA): TGTGCCAGCAGTTACTCCGGGACAGGGGATAATCCCCTCCACTTT.

A few counts support this clonotype. This chain joins TRBV5-1 and TRBJ2-2, with 7 positions matching TRBD1. This CDR3 has 15 amino acids. Germline assignment: CDR1 SGHRS and CDR2 YFSETQ. The J segment lost 1 base and the V segment lost 6 bases, leaving 6 bases of the junction unmatched. CDR3 protein: CASTPRTGNTGELFF. The CDR3 DNA sequence: TGCGCCAGCACCCCTAGGACAGGGAACACCGGGGAGCTGTTTTTT.

The gene calls are TRBV4-1 and TRBJ1-2; D unclear. The length of the CDR3 is 15 residues. V lost 1 base to trimming and J lost 5 bases, with 14 bases between them. Per the germline V gene, CDR1 is MGHRA and CDR2 is YSYEKL. CDR3 sequence (DNA): TGCGCCAGCAGCCAAGCGTCCGGGTTTCCGTATGGCTACACCTTC. Amino acids: CASSQASGFPYGYTF.

This clonotype was seen repeatedly, ten times or more. This chain joins TRBV12-3 or TRBV12-4 and TRBJ1-4; possibly TRBD1 for D (6 bases). This CDR3 comprises 13 residues. The V gene lost 5 bases and the J gene lost 8 bases, with 12 bases spanning the gap. CDR3 coding DNA: TGTGCCAGCAGTCTCCGGGACAACGAAAAACTGTTTTTT. Translation: CASSLRDNEKLFF.